These 3 T cell receptor beta chains share one sample of origin, sequenced in a study of blood T cell repertoires in COVID-19. Clones were sequenced by immunoSEQ multiplex PCR, and TCRdb holds only the in-frame ones, with some missing. Among roughly 360,000 clones listed, less than 90% were seen once. The sequenced sample consisted of PBMCs or T cells enriched from blood (not recorded which). All receptors come from a woman between 50 and 59 years old who had recovered from COVID-19.

The chain couples TRBV9 to TRBJ1-3; D possibly corresponds to TRBD1 (5 bases). The V end lost 4 bases, the J end lost 4 bases, and 12 bases lay between the germline ends. The CDR3 runs 14 residues. Germline assignment: CDR1 SGDLS and CDR2 YYNGEE. The CDR3 DNA sequence: TGTGCCAGCAGCCCCCGCGGGGCAGGAAACACCATATATTTT. Amino acid sequence: CASSPRGAGNTIYF.

This chain joins TRBV5-4 and TRBJ1-6; D is undetermined. Between the trimmed V and J ends, which lost 0 bases and 7 bases, there was a span of 8 bases. Germline V CDR1 and CDR2: SGHNT, YYREEE (reference sequence). This CDR3 comprises 14 residues. The CDR3 reads CASSLGLGNSPLHF. CDR3 DNA: TGTGCCAGCAGCTTGGGTCTCGGGAATTCACCCCTCCACTTT.

The chain recombines TRBV5-4 with TRBJ2-1; tentative D call: TRBD1 (5 bases). Germline lookup yields CDR1 SGHNT and CDR2 YYREEE (reference sequence). V was cut by 2 bases and J by 4 bases, with 13 bases left in between. This CDR3 comprises 15 residues. The CDR3 sequence: CASSFGAELYNEQFF. Written as DNA, the CDR3 is TGTGCCAGCAGCTTTGGGGCAGAGCTATACAATGAGCAGTTCTTC.